The sequence of this TCR beta chain was determined in a study of CD8 T cells in Susac syndrome. Random hexamers primed reverse transcription of about 0.45 to 1 ug RNA. TCRdb independently ran MiXCR on the immunoSEQ multiplex PCR reads; one entry per CDR3 protein. The table records around 69,000 distinct CDR3 sequences, nearly 96% of them present only once. Study observations and caveats: Individuals included in the TCR sequencing and HLA analysis were acknowledged by the study to be relatively few in number.

Each multiple sclerosis control was a treatment-naive patient with relapsing-remitting disease that was either stable or active. TEMRA cells underwent FACS enrichment and CD8+ and CD4+ T cells underwent negative isolation. The germline CDR1 and CDR2 sequences are LGHDT and YNNKEL (reference sequence). This CDR3 is built from 13 residues. Trimming stripped 3 bases from V and 5 bases from J, with 10 bases between. This clonotype was recorded once. Antigen specificity is unknown. The clonotype was recovered from a human donor with multiple sclerosis. This chain links TRBV3-1 with TRBJ1-1, with D maybe TRBD1 (5 bases). The material sequenced was CD4+ T cells from PBMCs. The chain's CDR3 is CASSHQGRTEAFF. In DNA, the CDR3 is TGTGCCAGCAGCCACCAGGGACGGACTGAAGCTTTCTTT.